The source of this T cell receptor beta chain is a study of T cell responses to AZD1222 COVID-19 vaccine. Study-wide points: Scientists sampled the repertoires only once the peak T cell response had passed. Vaccine-associated CD4 TCRs spanned spike, dominant at 160-218 and 743-854. Possibly, clonal diversity was underestimated; donors were largely white British and included more females. Recipients of AZD1222 seropositive at baseline numbered only 6 or 7.

The CDR3 covers 16 residues. CDR1 and CDR2 (germline): LNHNV, YYDKDF (reference sequence). Unmatched junction bases numbered 6, after V lost 1 base and J lost 1 base. Concerning this clone: As yet, its antigen is unknown.

Measured with immunoSEQ multiplex PCR; TCRdb has only the in-frame clones, and not every one. The sample gives approximately 100,000 clones, around nine tenths of which show up once; about 3.5% is in the top ten. V and J are TRBV15 and TRBJ1-2, with 7 bases lining up with TRBD1. Sequences were derived from peripheral blood, sampled on day 0 of AZD1222 vaccination. The clonotype originates from an adult in good health. CDR3 nucleotides: TGTGCCACCAGCAGAGTAGGGGGCGGTCTTAACTATGGCTACACCTTC. Protein sequence: CATSRVGGGLNYGYTF.